This T cell receptor (beta chain) derives from a study of cytomegalovirus exposure and HLA in healthy donors. The CDR3 is made up of 16 amino acids. V lost 8 bases to trimming and J lost 2 bases; unmatched junction nucleotides: 10. Germline V lookup: CDR1 SGHTA, CDR2 FQGTGA. Vbeta (60) and Jbeta (13) primers were used in the PCR. Measured with immunoSEQ multiplex PCR; TCRdb has only the in-frame clones, and not every one. The table records 150,000 to 200,000 clones, about four fifths of them present only once. The source of this sequence is a man in his forties or fifties in good health and CMV-seronegative. Sample: PBMCs. The chain is built from TRBV7-3 and TRBJ2-2; TRBD1 agrees at 8 bases. DNA for the CDR3: TGTGCCAGCTCGACCCCAGGGGGCGCAAACACCGGGGAGCTGTTTTTT. Its translation: CASSTPGGANTGELFF.